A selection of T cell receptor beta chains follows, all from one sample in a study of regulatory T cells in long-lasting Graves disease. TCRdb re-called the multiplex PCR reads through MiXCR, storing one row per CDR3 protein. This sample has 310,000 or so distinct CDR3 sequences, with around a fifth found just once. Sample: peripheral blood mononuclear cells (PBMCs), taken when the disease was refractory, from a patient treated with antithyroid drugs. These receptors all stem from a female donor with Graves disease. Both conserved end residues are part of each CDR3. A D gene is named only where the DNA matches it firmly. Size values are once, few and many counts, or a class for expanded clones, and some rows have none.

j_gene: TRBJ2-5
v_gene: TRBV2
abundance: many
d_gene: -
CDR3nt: TGTGCCAGCAGTGTCACGAAGGACAGCCTTCACTTC
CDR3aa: CASSVTKDSLHF

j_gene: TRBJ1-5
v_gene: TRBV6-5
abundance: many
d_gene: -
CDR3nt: TGTGCCAGCAGTTACTCACGGCGGGAGGGCATTCAGCCCCAGCATTTT
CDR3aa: CASSYSRREGIQPQHF

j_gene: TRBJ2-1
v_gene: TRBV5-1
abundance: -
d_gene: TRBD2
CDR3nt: TGCGCCAGCAGCCCAGCGGGGGGGGTCGGATACAATGAGCAGTTCTTC
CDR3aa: CASSPAGGVGYNEQFF

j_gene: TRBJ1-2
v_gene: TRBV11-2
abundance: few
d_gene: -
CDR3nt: TGTGCCAGCAGCTTAGAATTTCTGGGACCTGTTAGGGACTATGGCTACACCTTC
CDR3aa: CASSLEFLGPVRDYGYTF

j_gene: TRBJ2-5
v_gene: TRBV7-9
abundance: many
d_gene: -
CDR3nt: TGTGCCAGCAGCTTATTGGGCAGCCAAGAGACCCAGTACTTC
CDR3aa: CASSLLGSQETQYF

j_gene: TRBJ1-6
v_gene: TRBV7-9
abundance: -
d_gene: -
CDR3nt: TGTGCCAGCAGCTTAGCGGCAGGGGTTGTCGCAACCCTCCACTTT
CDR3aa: CASSLAAGVVATLHF

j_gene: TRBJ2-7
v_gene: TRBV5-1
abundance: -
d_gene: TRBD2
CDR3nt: TGCGCCAGCATTCGACGAGCGGGAGGGGGAACTTACGAGCAGTACTTC
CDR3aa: CASIRRAGGGTYEQYF

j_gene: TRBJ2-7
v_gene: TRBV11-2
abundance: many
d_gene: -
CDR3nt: TGTGCCAGCAGACCACTCGTAAGACAGAATGCGCCCTACGAGCAGTACTTC
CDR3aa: CASRPLVRQNAPYEQYF

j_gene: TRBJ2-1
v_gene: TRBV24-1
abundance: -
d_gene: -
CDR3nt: TGTGCCACCAGTGATTTGGCGGGTAGGACCCACAATGAGCAGTTCTTC
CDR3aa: CATSDLAGRTHNEQFF

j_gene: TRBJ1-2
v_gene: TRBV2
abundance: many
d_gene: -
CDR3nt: TGTGCCAGCAGTGAATATTTAGTGGGGCAGGGTGCCTATGGCTACACCTTC
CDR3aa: CASSEYLVGQGAYGYTF

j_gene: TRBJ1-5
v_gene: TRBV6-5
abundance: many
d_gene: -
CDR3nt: TGTGCCAGCAGTTACTCAGGCAGTTATCAGCCCCAGCATTTT
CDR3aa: CASSYSGSYQPQHF

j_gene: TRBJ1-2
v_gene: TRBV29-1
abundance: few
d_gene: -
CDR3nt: TGCAGCGTTGAAGATTTGAGGGGAGCTGGCTACACCTTC
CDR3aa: CSVEDLRGAGYTF

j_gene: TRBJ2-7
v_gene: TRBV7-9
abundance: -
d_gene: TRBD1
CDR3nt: TGTGCCAGCAGCTACCCCACCAGGACAGGCTCCTACGAGCAGTACTTC
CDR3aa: CASSYPTRTGSYEQYF

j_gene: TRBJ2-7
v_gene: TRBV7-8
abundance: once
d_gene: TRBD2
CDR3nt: TGTGCCTGCAGCTTAGGGGCGCGGGTAGCGGGATCCTACGAGCAATACTTC
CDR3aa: CACSLGARVAGSYEQYF

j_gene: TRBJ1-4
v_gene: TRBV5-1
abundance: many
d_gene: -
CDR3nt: TGCGCCAGCAGCTTGGACCAGCCTAATGAAAAACTGTTTTTT
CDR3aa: CASSLDQPNEKLFF

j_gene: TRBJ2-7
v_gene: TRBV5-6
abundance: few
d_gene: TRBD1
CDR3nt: TGTGCCAGCAGCCGAGGGGGCAGGGGGTACGAGCAGTACTTC
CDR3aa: CASSRGGRGYEQYF

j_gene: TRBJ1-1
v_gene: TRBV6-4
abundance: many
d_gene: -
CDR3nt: TGTGCCAGCAGCTATGGGACTACCGGGAGGGTTTTCTTT
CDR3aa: CASSYGTTGRVFF

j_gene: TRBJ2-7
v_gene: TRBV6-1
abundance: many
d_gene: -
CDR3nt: TGTGCCACTGTTGGAAAGGTGGCCCGCTACGAGCAGTACTTC
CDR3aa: CATVGKVARYEQYF

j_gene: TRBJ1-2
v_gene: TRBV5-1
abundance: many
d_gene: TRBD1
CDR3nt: TGCGCCAGCAGCTTCCAGGACAGGGTGGATGGCTACACCTTC
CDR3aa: CASSFQDRVDGYTF

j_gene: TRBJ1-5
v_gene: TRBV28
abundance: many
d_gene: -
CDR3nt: TGTGCCAGCAGTTCCCTCGCGGAGGGCGGACAGCCCCAGCATTTT
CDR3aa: CASSSLAEGGQPQHF

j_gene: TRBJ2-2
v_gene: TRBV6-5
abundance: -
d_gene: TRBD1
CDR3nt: TGTGCCAGCAGTTACAGCCAGGGGGACACCGGGGAGCTGTTTTTT
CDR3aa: CASSYSQGDTGELFF

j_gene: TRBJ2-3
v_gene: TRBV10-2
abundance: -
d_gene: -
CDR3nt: TGCGCCAGCAGTGTCCGGGATACGCAGTATTTT
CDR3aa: CASSVRDTQYF

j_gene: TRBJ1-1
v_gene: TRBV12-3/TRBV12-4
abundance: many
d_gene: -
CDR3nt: TGTGCCAGCAGTTTTGTTCCCGGGAACACTGAAGCTTTCTTT
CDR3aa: CASSFVPGNTEAFF

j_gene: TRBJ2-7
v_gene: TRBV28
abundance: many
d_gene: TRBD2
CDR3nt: TGTGCCAGCAGTTTCGAGCCCTTAGCGGGAGGGCCCTACGAGCAGTACTTC
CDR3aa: CASSFEPLAGGPYEQYF

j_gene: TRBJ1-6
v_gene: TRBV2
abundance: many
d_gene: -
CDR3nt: TGTGCCAGCAGCCCCCAGCGGGGAGAGAATTCACCCCTCCACTTT
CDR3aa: CASSPQRGENSPLHF

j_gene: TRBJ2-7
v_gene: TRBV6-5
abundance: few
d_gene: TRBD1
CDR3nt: TGTGCCAGCAGTTACTATTTGACAGGGGGCTCCTACGAGCAGTACTTC
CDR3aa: CASSYYLTGGSYEQYF

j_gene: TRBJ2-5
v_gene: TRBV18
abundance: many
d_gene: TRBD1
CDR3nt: TGTGCCAGCTCACCGCAACAGGGGAGAGAGACCCAGTACTTC
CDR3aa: CASSPQQGRETQYF

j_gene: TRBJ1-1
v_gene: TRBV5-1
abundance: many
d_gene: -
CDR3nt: TGCGCCAGCCAAGGACCCACCCCGAACACTGAAGCTTTCTTT
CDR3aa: CASQGPTPNTEAFF

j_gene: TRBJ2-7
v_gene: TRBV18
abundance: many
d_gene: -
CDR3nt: TGTGCCAGCTCACGAACAGGGGGGGACTACGAGCAGTACTTC
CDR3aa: CASSRTGGDYEQYF

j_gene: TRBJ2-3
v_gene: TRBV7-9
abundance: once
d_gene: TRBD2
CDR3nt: TGTGCCAGCAGCACCACTAGCGGAGAGGAGTTAGATACGCAGTATTTT
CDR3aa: CASSTTSGEELDTQYF

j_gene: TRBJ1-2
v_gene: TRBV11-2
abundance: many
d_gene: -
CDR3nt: TGTGCCAGCAGCCAAGATCCCTTCTCAGGCGGCTATGGCTACACCTTC
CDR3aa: CASSQDPFSGGYGYTF

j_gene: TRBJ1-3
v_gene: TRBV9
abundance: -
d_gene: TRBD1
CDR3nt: TGTGCCAGCAGTGTACAGGGGCAGTCTGGAAACACCATATATTTT
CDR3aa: CASSVQGQSGNTIYF

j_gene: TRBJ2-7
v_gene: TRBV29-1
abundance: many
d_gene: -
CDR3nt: TGCAGCGCCCTGGAAGCAGGCTACTACGAGCAGTACTTC
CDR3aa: CSALEAGYYEQYF